Below are 25 T cell receptor beta chains sequenced from a single sample in a study of shared T cell receptors in the human thymus. Sequencing used immunoSEQ multiplex PCR; TCRdb keeps in-frame clones, though not all of them. The table shows hundreds of thousands of clones, with about 87% occurring only once. These data were likewise used in another study, on human thymus T cells.

Sequenced sample: thymocytes. The source is a boy under three years old with a congenital heart defect.

The V call is TRBV30, the J call TRBJ1-2; D is possibly TRBD1 (6 bases). The germline V gene has CDR1 GTSNPN and CDR2 SVGIG (reference sequence). This CDR3 contains 18 residues. The V and J ends lost 2 bases and 4 bases respectively, with 26 bases between them. In DNA, the CDR3 is TGTGCCTGGAGTCCGTATCGGACAGTATCACTAGAGGGCTATGGCTACACCTTC. Residues: CAWSPYRTVSLEGYGYTF.

The CDR3 DNA is TGTGCCAGCAGCTTGGAGAGGAGCGAGCAGTACTTC. Translation gives CASSLERSEQYF. V is TRBV11-3 and J is TRBJ2-7, with no clear D. Germline assignment: CDR1 SGHNT and CDR2 YENEEA. V dropped 3 bases and J dropped 6 bases, with 9 bases sitting between them. This CDR3 is 12 amino acids long.

The gene calls are TRBV9 and TRBJ2-3; 10 bases are shared with TRBD2. Trimming removed 0 bases from V and 4 bases from J; junction bases left unmatched: 11. Germline loops: CDR1 SGDLS, CDR2 YYNGEE. The CDR3 loop spans 18 amino acids. The DNA of the CDR3 is TGTGCCAGCAGCGTAGGCCCCCGCAGCGGGGGGGCGTCAGATACGCAGTATTTT. It translates to CASSVGPRSGGASDTQYF.

This clone was counted between two and nine times. The chain links TRBV10-3 to TRBJ2-1, with 16 bases fitting TRBD2. Germline CDR1 is ENHRY and CDR2 is SYGVKD. This CDR3 is built from 17 residues. The trim removed 6 bases at V and 7 bases at J, leaving 9 bases unmatched. The CDR3 here is CAIRGPGTSGRGNEQFF. CDR3 in DNA: TGTGCCATCAGGGGTCCCGGGACTAGCGGGAGGGGTAATGAGCAGTTCTTC.

The CDR3 is CASSFGSGGASYEQYF. In DNA form, the CDR3 reads TGCGCCAGCAGCTTCGGTAGCGGGGGGGCTTCCTACGAGCAGTACTTC. This sequence joins TRBV5-1 and TRBJ2-7; the match to TRBD2 covers 11 bases. J lost 1 base, V lost 2 bases, and 5 bases had no gene match. Germline assignment: CDR1 SGHRS and CDR2 YFSETQ. The CDR3 covers 16 residues.

The chain combines TRBV30 with TRBJ2-7, with D possibly TRBD2 on 7 matching bases. Germline assignment: CDR1 GTSNPN and CDR2 SVGIG (reference sequence). The CDR3 covers 14 residues. Trimming stripped 2 bases from V and 3 bases from J, with 14 bases between. CDR3 nucleotides: TGTGCCTGGAGTTACGCGGGGGCAATCTACGAGCAGTACTTC. Amino acid sequence: CAWSYAGAIYEQYF.

The chain couples TRBV4-1 to TRBJ1-2; D is possibly TRBD1 (5 bases). V dropped 0 bases and J dropped 8 bases, with 22 bases sitting between them. This CDR3 contains 17 residues. Germline CDR1 reads MGHRA; CDR2 reads YSYEKL. This chain's CDR3 is CASSQEGGGTVGWGYTF. CDR3 bases: TGCGCCAGCAGCCAAGAGGGGGGAGGTACAGTGGGATGGGGCTACACCTTC.

The chain employs TRBV2 and TRBJ2-1; D may be TRBD1 (5 bases). The CDR3 has 13 amino acids. Trimming left V 4 bases short and J 8 bases short, with 12 bases between. In germline, CDR1 is SNHLY, CDR2 FYNNEI. The CDR3 here is CASSGDSTHEQFF. The CDR3 nucleotides read TGTGCCAGCAGTGGTGACAGCACCCATGAGCAGTTCTTC.

The V and J genes are TRBV28 and TRBJ1-3, with a tentative D call TRBD1 (5 bases). V shed 6 bases and J shed 1 base, with 16 bases lying between them. Germline V gene sequence: CDR1 MDHEN, CDR2 SYDVKM. This CDR3 contains 16 residues. The CDR3 protein is CASRTHRSPSGNTIYF. The CDR3, as DNA: TGTGCCAGCAGAACCCACAGGAGCCCATCTGGAAACACCATATATTTT.

The chain couples TRBV9 to TRBJ2-1; D ambiguous. In germline, CDR1 is SGDLS, CDR2 YYNGEE. There are 12 residues in the CDR3. V shed 0 bases and J shed 10 bases, with 8 bases lying between them. DNA for the CDR3: TGTGCCAGCAGCGTAGGGTCTAAAGAGCAGTTCTTC. Its protein product is CASSVGSKEQFF.

The chain recombines TRBV30 with TRBJ1-2; no clear D gene. There are 16 residues in the CDR3. Germline V lookup: CDR1 GTSNPN, CDR2 SVGIG (reference sequence). The germline V and J ends were trimmed by 3 bases and 5 bases, with 22 bases remaining between them. In DNA form, the CDR3 reads TGTGCCTGGAGACACCTCTGCGTCCGTGAGGGATATGGCTACACCTTC. Its protein is CAWRHLCVREGYGYTF. Complete variable domain (other parts from reference TRBV30 and TRBJ1-2): SQTIHQWPATLVQPVGSPLSLECTVEGTSNPNLYWYRQAAGRGLQLLFYSVGIGQISSEVPQNLSASRPQDRQFILSSKKLLLSDSGFYLCAWRHLCVREGYGYTFGSGTRLTVV.

The J gene is TRBJ2-7, the V gene TRBV5-5; the match to TRBD1 covers 9 bases. The ends lost 2 bases at V and 2 bases at J; junction bases unmatched: 5. CDR1 SGHKS and CDR2 YYEKEE come from the germline V gene (reference sequence). This CDR3 is 15 amino acids long. The CDR3 coding sequence is TGTGCCAGCAGCTTATCTGACAGGGGGGCCTACGAGCAGTACTTC. Its protein product is CASSLSDRGAYEQYF.

This chain joins TRBV28 and TRBJ2-1; TRBD1 matches 7 bases. CDR1 is MDHEN and CDR2 is SYDVKM in the germline V gene. This CDR3 is built from 12 residues. The trim removed 3 bases at V and 15 bases at J, leaving 8 bases unmatched. The CDR3 reads CASSFYQGVGFF. The CDR3 DNA sequence: TGTGCCAGCAGTTTTTATCAGGGGGTAGGGTTCTTC. Complete variable domain (other parts from reference TRBV28 and TRBJ2-1): DVKVTQSSRYLVKRTGEKVFLECVQDMDHENMFWYRQDPGLGLRLIYFSYDVKMKEKGDIPEGYSVSREKKERFSLILESASTNQTSMYLCASSFYQGVGFFGPGTRLTVL.

V is TRBV28 and J is TRBJ1-5; weak D call: TRBD1 (6 bases). CDR3 length: 21 residues. V lost 3 bases to trimming and J lost 0 bases, with 27 bases between them. Germline loops: CDR1 MDHEN, CDR2 SYDVKM. The CDR3 region is CASSFRPPGQPKPGSNQPQHF. The CDR3, as DNA: TGTGCCAGCAGTTTCCGCCCCCCGGGACAACCAAAGCCGGGTAGCAATCAGCCCCAGCATTTT.

This clone showed up just once. V usage is TRBV29-1 and J usage is TRBJ1-1; D remains ambiguous. Between the trimmed V and J ends, which lost 4 bases and 1 base, there was a span of 13 bases. The germline V gene encodes CDR1 SQVTM and CDR2 ANQGSEA. The CDR3 is 14 residues long. In DNA, the CDR3 is TGCAGCGTTGCCCCGGTCGAGCGGAACACTGAAGCTTTCTTT. Translation gives CSVAPVERNTEAFF.

The chain employs TRBV9 and TRBJ2-7, with 8 positions matching TRBD1. CDR3 length: 12 residues. V lost 3 bases and J lost 5; bases outside the gene matches: 1. Germline V gene lookup returns CDR1 SGDLS and CDR2 YYNGEE. The CDR3 loop is CASSGTGNEQYF. As DNA, the CDR3 is TGTGCCAGCAGCGGGACAGGGAACGAGCAGTACTTC.

This clone has more than one count but fewer than ten. This chain connects TRBV14 to TRBJ2-1; TRBD2 aligns across 11 bases. The V gene end was trimmed by 3 bases and the J gene end by 7 bases; junction bases not matched to a gene: 8. From germline, CDR1 is SGHDN and CDR2 FVKESK. This CDR3 is 16 amino acids long. The CDR3 loop reads CASSQASGRIGNEQFF. CDR3 bases: TGTGCCAGCAGCCAGGCTAGCGGGAGGATTGGAAATGAGCAGTTCTTC. The complete variable domain, with remaining parts taken from reference TRBV14 and TRBJ2-1, reads EAGVTQFPSHSVIEKGQTVTLRCDPISGHDNLYWYRRVMGKEIKFLLHFVKESKQDESGMPNNRFLAERTGGTYSTLKVQPAELEDSGVYFCASSQASGRIGNEQFFGPGTRLTVL.

The chain has TRBV7-9 and TRBJ1-1; the D gene is possibly TRBD1 (5 bases). CDR3 length: 15 amino acids. V lost 6 bases to trimming and J lost 1 base, with 15 bases between them. Germline lookup yields CDR1 SEHNR and CDR2 FQNEAQ (reference sequence). CDR3 DNA sequence: TGTGCCAGCAGACTCCCCCCTACAGGGAACACTGAAGCTTTCTTT. Translation gives CASRLPPTGNTEAFF.

The V gene is TRBV27, the J gene TRBJ2-5, with D unclear. The CDR3 spans 16 residues. The germline CDR1 and CDR2 sequences are MNHEY and SMNVEV (reference sequence). V was trimmed by 2 bases and J by 2 bases, leaving 15 bases between them. The DNA for the CDR3 is TGTGCCAGCAGTTTAAATGAAGGCGGATCACAAGAGACCCAGTACTTC. Translating gives CASSLNEGGSQETQYF.

The chain recombines TRBV7-9 with TRBJ1-5; possibly TRBD1 for D (5 bases). The CDR3 loop spans 13 amino acids. CDR1 SEHNR and CDR2 FQNEAQ come from the germline V gene (reference sequence). V was shortened by 5 bases and J by 1 base, with 6 bases between the two germline ends. Written as DNA, the CDR3 is TGTGCCAGCAGCCGACAGAGCAATCAGCCCCAGCATTTT. Encoded protein: CASSRQSNQPQHF.

The chain couples TRBV7-2 to TRBJ2-2, with a possible D match to TRBD2 (8 bases). Trimming took 5 bases from V and 6 from J, leaving 19 bases between them. Looked up from germline, CDR1 is SGHTA and CDR2 is FQGNSA. CDR3 size: 16 residues. CDR3 protein: CASSHQREGAPGELFF. The CDR3 DNA reads TGTGCCAGCAGCCACCAACGGGAGGGGGCGCCCGGGGAGCTGTTTTTT.

This chain's CDR3 is CATARAGNGYTF. CDR3 bases: TGCGCCACCGCGAGGGCGGGAAATGGCTACACCTTC. The V and J genes are TRBV10-2 and TRBJ1-2; D is unclear. There are 12 residues in the CDR3. The germline V gene encodes CDR1 WSHSY and CDR2 SAAADI. V lost 10 bases, J lost 6 bases, and 15 bases lay in between.

The J gene is TRBJ2-7, the V gene TRBV27; D perhaps matches TRBD1 (6 bases). The CDR3 is made up of 14 amino acids. V was cut by 5 bases and J by 3 bases, with 14 bases left in between. Germline V gene lookup returns CDR1 MNHEY and CDR2 SMNVEV (reference sequence). CDR3 amino acids: CASSLRGSNYEQYF. DNA of the CDR3: TGTGCCAGCAGTCTCAGGGGTTCGAACTACGAGCAGTACTTC.

This clone occurred once. This chain links TRBV2 with TRBJ1-4, with a weak D call TRBD1 (5 bases). CDR1 and CDR2 (germline): SNHLY, FYNNEI. V lost 10 bases, J lost 8 bases, and 29 bases lay in between. This CDR3 is 17 amino acids long. CDR3 nucleotides: TGTGCCACAGTACCCAGACAGACTCAGGGTGTGGAAGAAAAACTGTTTTTT. This codes for CATVPRQTQGVEEKLFF.

The chain combines TRBV14 with TRBJ1-2; the D is unclear. Germline CDR1 SGHDN, CDR2 FVKESK. Trimming left V 0 bases short and J 4 bases short, with 12 bases between. CDR3 length: 15 residues. CDR3 bases: TGTGCCAGCAGCCAAGATCAGCCAGGCCGCTATGGCTACACCTTC. Residues: CASSQDQPGRYGYTF. The variable domain in full, with the rest retrieved from reference TRBV14 and TRBJ1-2, is EAGVTQFPSHSVIEKGQTVTLRCDPISGHDNLYWYRRVMGKEIKFLLHFVKESKQDESGMPNNRFLAERTGGTYSTLKVQPAELEDSGVYFCASSQDQPGRYGYTFGSGTRLTVV.